This record looks at one T cell receptor beta chain sequence and its context. The data originate from a study of control samples from healthy donors and cancer patients. The CDR3 runs to 15 residues. Germline V CDR1 and CDR2: SGHVS, FNYEAQ. V dropped 5 bases and J dropped 3 bases, with 16 bases sitting between them. Sequencing used immunoSEQ multiplex PCR; TCRdb keeps in-frame clones, though not all of them. This table has roughly 13,000 clones, about 75% appearing once. The gene calls are TRBV7-6 and TRBJ1-2; tentative D call: TRBD1 (6 bases). The sequence derives from a male donor with melanoma. The sequenced material came from formalin-fixed, paraffin-embedded tissue. The CDR3 DNA is TGTGCCAGCAGCGCCACAGGGAAGGGGGACTATGGCTACACCTTC. It translates to CASSATGKGDYGYTF. Looking up the rest from reference TRBV7-6 and TRBJ1-2 gives the full variable domain: GAGVSQSPRYKVTKRGQDVALRCDPISGHVSLYWYRQALGQGPEFLTYFNYEAQQDKSGLPNDRFSAERPEGSISTLTIQRTEQRDSAMYRCASSATGKGDYGYTFGSGTRLTVV.